The present T cell receptor beta chain was sequenced within a study of shared clonotypes between healthy human individuals. Study results and caveats: What naive subsets generally showed was a larger estimated richness than memory subsets showed.

Deep-level running was used for the assay. Genomic DNA (from each subset) was split evenly across several immunoSEQ plates. The protocol was immunoSEQ multiplex PCR, while the TCRdb copy is restricted to in-frame clones and leaves out a portion. The sample shows about 2.4 million clones, approximately 93% of them seen only once. As for this clone: Antigen specificity is unknown.

The authors divided CD4+ cells into CD45RA+ naive and CD45RA-negative memory subsets. The clonotype was recovered from a man younger than 35 in good health. Some clones in this sample may be carry-over from other donors' samples. Specimen: naive CD4+ T cells from PBMCs. Subset in this sample: CD45RA+ positively selected.

The DNA for the CDR3 is TGCAGCGTTGAAGTGTCTAGGGGGACAGATACGCAGTATTTT. Translating gives CSVEVSRGTDTQYF. This chain joins TRBV29-1 and TRBJ2-3, with a weak D call TRBD1 (6 bases). V lost 1 base, J lost 3 bases, and 11 bases lay in between. From germline, CDR1 is SQVTM and CDR2 ANQGSEA. This CDR3 has 14 amino acids.